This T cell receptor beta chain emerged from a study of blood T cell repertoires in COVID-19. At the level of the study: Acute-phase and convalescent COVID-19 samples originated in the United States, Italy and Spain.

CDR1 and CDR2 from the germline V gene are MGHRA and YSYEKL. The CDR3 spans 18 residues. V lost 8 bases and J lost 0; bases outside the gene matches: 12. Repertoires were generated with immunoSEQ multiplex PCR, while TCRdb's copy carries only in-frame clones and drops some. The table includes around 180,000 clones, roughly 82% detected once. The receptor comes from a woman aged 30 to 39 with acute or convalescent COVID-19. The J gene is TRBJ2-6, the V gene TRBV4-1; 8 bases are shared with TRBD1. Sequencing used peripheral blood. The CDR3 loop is CASGTRGQVISGANVLTF. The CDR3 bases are TGCGCCAGCGGAACGCGGGGACAGGTAATCTCTGGGGCCAACGTCCTGACTTTC.